This T cell receptor (beta chain) stems from a study of vaccination and CD4 T cells after COVID-19. CDR1 ENHRY and CDR2 SYGVKD come from the germline V gene. This CDR3 region has 14 residues. In regard to this clonotype: Its antigen is unidentified. At one boundary the junction diverges from the germline segment, which might be a read error.

The Oncomine TCR Beta short-read assay generated sequence data from the DNA of cultured CD4+ T cells. Using its own MiXCR run on the PCR reads, TCRdb lists one record per CDR3 protein. The data contain about 20,000 distinct CDR3 sequences, 65% to 70% of them seen just once; the ten biggest clones take up 3% to 4%. The treatment denotes: roughly 11-day PBMC culture with coronavirus spike peptide pools or control peptides (ViraFEST assay). Peptide-pool expansion of antigen-specific T cells preceded TCR sequencing in ViraFEST. Sequenced: CD4+ T cells from blood, cultured in vitro. The source is a human donor who had recovered from COVID-19. The chain carries TRBV10-3 and TRBJ2-7, with TRBD1 as a possible D gene (6 bases). CDR3 DNA: TGTGCCATCAGCGAGTCTGGACAGCCCTACGAGCAGTACTTC. Its translation: CAISESGQPYEQYF.